Following are 5 T cell receptor beta chains from one sample sequenced in a study of beta chain features in type 1 diabetes (dated by TCRdb to the late 2010s). Library preparation was by the immunoSEQ multiplex PCR assay. The High Capacity cDNA Reverse Transcription Kit was used to reverse transcribe all of the isolated RNA, meaning that expressed TCRB transcripts were what got sequenced. Imported from immuneACCESS, the table was reduced by TCRdb to in-frame sequences with V and J called. These copies leave out some clones; in studies compared against another copy, an unresolved V gene accounts for under half, and the cause of the remainder is not known. This sample lists approximately 340,000 clones; about 15% were detected once. Approximately 0.02% of the sample rests with the top ten. Sequencing was performed on naive CD4+ T cells from blood. The cell subset or site label on this specimen signifies: true naive CD4+ T cells. The receptors stem from a woman aged 18-29 years in good health.

This clone appeared a few times. The genes are TRBV7-8 and TRBJ1-1, with D tentatively TRBD1 (6 bases). This CDR3 is built from 15 residues. Germline loops: CDR1 SGHVS, CDR2 FQNEAQ. The V end lost 2 bases, the J end lost 0 bases, and 10 bases lay between the germline ends. As DNA, the CDR3 is TGTGCCAGCAGCTTACAACAGGGCGTGAACACTGAAGCTTTCTTT. Translation gives CASSLQQGVNTEAFF.

This clone has only a few counts. V is TRBV5-4 and J is TRBJ2-1; D call uncertain. The V end lost 1 base, the J end lost 0 bases, and 8 bases lay between the germline ends. This CDR3 contains 15 residues. CDR1 SGHNT and CDR2 YYREEE come from the germline V gene (reference sequence). The CDR3 DNA is TGTGCCAGCAGCTTGAGTTCCAGCTCCTACAATGAGCAGTTCTTC. This encodes CASSLSSSSYNEQFF.

This clone was counted only a few times. The chain has TRBV2 and TRBJ2-1; tentatively, D is TRBD2 (6 bases). CDR3 length: 15 amino acids. V gave up 9 bases and J gave up 0 bases, with 15 bases separating them. CDR1 is SNHLY and CDR2 is FYNNEI in the germline V gene. The CDR3 DNA is TGTGCCAGGGAAGGCGGGGTGACCTCCTACAATGAGCAGTTCTTC. Protein: CAREGGVTSYNEQFF.

This rearrangement joins TRBV30 to TRBJ1-5, with a possible D match to TRBD1 (5 bases). The V end was cut by 2 bases, the J end by 0 bases, with 14 bases between. This CDR3 comprises 16 residues. Germline V gene data show CDR1 as GTSNPN and CDR2 as SVGIG (reference sequence). The CDR3 reads CAWSRDRTYSNQPQHF. CDR3 DNA sequence: TGTGCCTGGAGTCGCGACAGAACTTATAGCAATCAGCCCCAGCATTTT.

There are a few counts of this clone. The chain uses TRBV6-5 and TRBJ1-5; D might be TRBD1 (6 bases). CDR1 MNHEY and CDR2 SVGAGI come from the germline V gene. CDR3 length: 14 residues. Between the trimmed V and J ends, which lost 5 bases and 6 bases, there was a span of 14 bases. The CDR3 sequence: CASSPQGFIQPQHF. The CDR3 nucleotides are TGTGCCAGCAGTCCCCAGGGGTTCATTCAGCCCCAGCATTTT.